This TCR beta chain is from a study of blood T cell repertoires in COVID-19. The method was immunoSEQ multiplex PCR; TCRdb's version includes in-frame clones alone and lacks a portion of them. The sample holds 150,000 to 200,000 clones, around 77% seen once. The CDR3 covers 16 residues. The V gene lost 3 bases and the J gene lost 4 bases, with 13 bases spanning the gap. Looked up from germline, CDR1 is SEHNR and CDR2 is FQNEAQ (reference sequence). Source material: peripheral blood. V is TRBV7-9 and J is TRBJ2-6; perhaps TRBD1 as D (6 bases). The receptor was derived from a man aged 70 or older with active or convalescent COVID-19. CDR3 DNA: TGTGCCAGCAGCTTGGGACAAGGAGTAGGGGCCAACGTCCTGACTTTC. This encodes CASSLGQGVGANVLTF.